Reported below is one TCR beta chain. A multiplex PCR was run with 60 Vbeta primers and 13 Jbeta primers. Assay used: immunoSEQ multiplex PCR; TCRdb lists only in-frame clones, some missing. The sample totals over 100,000 clones. The entry originates in a study of cytomegalovirus exposure and HLA in healthy donors. Per the germline V gene, CDR1 is MNHEY and CDR2 is SVGAGI. The V segment lost 3 bases and the J segment 8 bases; nucleotides outside the gene matches: 11. The CDR3 length is 15 residues. Sequencing input: PBMCs. V usage is TRBV6-5 and J usage is TRBJ2-7; 9 bases align to TRBD1. The clonotype was recovered from a woman aged 40 to 50 in good health and CMV-seropositive. The CDR3 here is CASSYSGTGKEKQYF. DNA for the CDR3: TGTGCCAGCAGTTATTCCGGGACAGGGAAGGAGAAGCAGTACTTC.